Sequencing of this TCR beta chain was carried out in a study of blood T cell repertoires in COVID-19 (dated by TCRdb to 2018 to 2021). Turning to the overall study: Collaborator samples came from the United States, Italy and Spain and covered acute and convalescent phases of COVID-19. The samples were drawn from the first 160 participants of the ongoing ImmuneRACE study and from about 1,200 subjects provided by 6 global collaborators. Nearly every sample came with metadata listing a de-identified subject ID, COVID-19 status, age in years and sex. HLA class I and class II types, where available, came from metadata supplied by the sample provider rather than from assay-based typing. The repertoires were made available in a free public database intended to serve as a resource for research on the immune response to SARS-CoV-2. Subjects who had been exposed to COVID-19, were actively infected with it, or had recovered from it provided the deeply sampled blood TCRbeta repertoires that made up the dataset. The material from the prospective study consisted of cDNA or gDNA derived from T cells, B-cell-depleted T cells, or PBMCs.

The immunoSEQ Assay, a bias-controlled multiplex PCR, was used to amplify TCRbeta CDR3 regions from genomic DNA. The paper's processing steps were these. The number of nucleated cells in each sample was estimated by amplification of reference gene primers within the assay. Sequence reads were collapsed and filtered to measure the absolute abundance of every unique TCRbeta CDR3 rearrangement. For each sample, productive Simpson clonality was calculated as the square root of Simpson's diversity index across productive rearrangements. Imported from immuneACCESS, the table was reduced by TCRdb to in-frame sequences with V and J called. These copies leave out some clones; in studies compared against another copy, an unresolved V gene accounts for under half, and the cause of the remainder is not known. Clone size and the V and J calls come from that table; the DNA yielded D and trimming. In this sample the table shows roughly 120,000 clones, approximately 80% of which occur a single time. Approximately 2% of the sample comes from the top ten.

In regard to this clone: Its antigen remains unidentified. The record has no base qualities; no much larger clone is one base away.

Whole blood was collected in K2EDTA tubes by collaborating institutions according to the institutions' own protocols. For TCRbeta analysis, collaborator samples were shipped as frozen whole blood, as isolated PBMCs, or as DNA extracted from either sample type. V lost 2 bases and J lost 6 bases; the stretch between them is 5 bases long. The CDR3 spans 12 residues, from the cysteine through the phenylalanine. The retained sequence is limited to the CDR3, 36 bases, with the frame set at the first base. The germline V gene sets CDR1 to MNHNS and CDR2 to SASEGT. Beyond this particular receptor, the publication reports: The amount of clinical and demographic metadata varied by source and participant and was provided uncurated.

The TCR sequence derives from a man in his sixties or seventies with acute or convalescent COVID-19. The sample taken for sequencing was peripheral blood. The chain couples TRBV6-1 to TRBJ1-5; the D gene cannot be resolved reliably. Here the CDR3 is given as CASSEMAQPQHF. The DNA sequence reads TGTGCCAGCAGTGAAATGGCTCAGCCCCAGCATTTT.